This TCR beta chain was found in a study of sequential checkpoint blockade in melanoma. The overall study: Patients were randomized 1:1 to nivolumab-then-ipilimumab or ipilimumab-then-nivolumab first-line.

TCRdb's copy holds only in-frame clones and misses some; the assay was immunoSEQ multiplex PCR. The data contain 2,500 to 3,500 clones, 20% to 30% of them singletons. Treatment noted: randomized to nivolumab then ipilimumab (arm A) or the reverse (arm B). CDR3 length: 15 amino acids. V was cut by 7 bases and J by 4 bases, with 14 bases left in between. CDR1 is LNHDA and CDR2 is SQIVND in the germline V gene (reference sequence). The chain has TRBV19 and TRBJ2-6; D is perhaps TRBD2 (7 bases). Sample: tumor tissue (inferred from file names), taken from a patient given nivolumab and ipilimumab in sequence. The clonotype originates from a human donor with melanoma. The DNA of the CDR3 is TGTGCCAGTAAGGACGGGGGGCCCGGGGCCAACGTCCTGACTTTC. Translating it yields CASKDGGPGANVLTF.